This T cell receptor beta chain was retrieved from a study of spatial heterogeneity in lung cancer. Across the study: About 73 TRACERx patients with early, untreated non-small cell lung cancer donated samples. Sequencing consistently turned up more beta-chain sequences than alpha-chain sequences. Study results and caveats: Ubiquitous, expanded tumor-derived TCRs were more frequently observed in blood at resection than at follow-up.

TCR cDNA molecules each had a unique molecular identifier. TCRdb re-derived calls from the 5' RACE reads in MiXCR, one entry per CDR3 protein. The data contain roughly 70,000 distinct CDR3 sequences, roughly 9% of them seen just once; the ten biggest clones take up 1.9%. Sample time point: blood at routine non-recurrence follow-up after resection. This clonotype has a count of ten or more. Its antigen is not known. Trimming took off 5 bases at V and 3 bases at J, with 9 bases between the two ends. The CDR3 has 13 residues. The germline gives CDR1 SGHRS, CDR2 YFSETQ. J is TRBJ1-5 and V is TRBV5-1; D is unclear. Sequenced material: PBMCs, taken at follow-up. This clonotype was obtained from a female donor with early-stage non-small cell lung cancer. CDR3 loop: CASRDGDNQPQHF. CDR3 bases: TGCGCCAGCAGAGATGGAGACAATCAGCCCCAGCATTTT.